This T cell receptor beta chain was recovered during a study of cytomegalovirus exposure and HLA in healthy donors. Looked up from germline, CDR1 is SNHLY and CDR2 is FYNNEI. Trimming removed 7 bases from V and 4 bases from J, with 16 bases in between. The CDR3 covers 14 residues. In the PCR, 60 Vbeta and 13 Jbeta primers were used. Data came from immunoSEQ multiplex PCR; TCRdb stores just in-frame clones and leaves some out. This table holds roughly 77,000 clones, around 72% found once. The sequenced sample consisted of PBMCs. The TCR originated in a woman aged 35 to 49 in good health and CMV-seropositive. This chain uses TRBV2 with TRBJ1-1; the D gene is possibly TRBD1 (6 bases). This chain's CDR3 is CASTQKGGLTEAFF. CDR3 nucleotide sequence: TGTGCCAGCACCCAAAAGGGGGGGCTCACTGAAGCTTTCTTT.